The clone carrying this T cell receptor (beta chain) was observed a single time. The sample originates from a study of blood T cell repertoires in COVID-19. Study overall: Samples taken during acute and convalescent COVID-19 were collected in the United States, Italy and Spain. From T cells, B-cell-depleted T cells, or PBMCs came the material, which was cDNA or gDNA.

The CDR3 runs 15 residues. The V and J ends lost 3 bases and 8 bases, in that order; junction bases with no gene match: 10. The germline V gene has CDR1 MDHEN and CDR2 SYDVKM. In the original workflow: Using reference gene primer amplification, nucleated cell counts were estimated. Using immunoSEQ multiplex PCR, the repertoire was profiled, and TCRdb retains in-frame clones only, with some absent. That table is the source of V, J and clone size, and D and trimming were worked out from the DNA. The sample shows about 63,000 clones, almost 95% of them seen only once. The chain joins TRBV28 to TRBJ1-2; 9 nucleotides line up with TRBD1. This clonotype was obtained from a man in his fifties with active COVID-19. Sequencing input: peripheral blood. CDR3 DNA: TGTGCCAGCAGTTTGCGCTCGGACAGGGGTTACGGCTACACCTTC. It encodes CASSLRSDRGYGYTF.